This TCR beta chain was captured in a study of human T cells and chemical hapten exposure. Study results and limitations: Against controls, expanded TCRs gave rise to significantly more large CDR3 similarity clusters.

With regard to this clonotype: Its antigen remains unidentified.

Time point in this sample: patch test 2, 6 weeks after DPC sensitization. Treatment noted: therapeutic diphenylcyclopropenone sensitization with weekly scalp DPC. TCRdb fed the RACE reads into MiXCR, producing one record per CDR3 protein. There are nearly 55,000 distinct CDR3 sequences in the sample; about a tenth occur only once, and 1.5% to 2% lies in the top ten. The sample was whole blood, taken in connection with sensitization to the hapten diphenylcyclopropenone (DPC). The sequence derives from a woman aged 50 to 65 with alopecia areata. Some clones in this sample may be carry-over from other donors' samples.

The CDR3 protein is CASSLAPGEGGTEAFF. Here the CDR3 DNA reads TGTGCCAGCAGCTTGGCCCCAGGGGAGGGTGGCACTGAAGCTTTCTTT. The chain uses TRBV7-2 and TRBJ1-1; perhaps TRBD1 as D (6 bases). V gave up 3 bases and J gave up 4 bases, with 18 bases separating them. This CDR3 has 16 residues. Germline V gene lookup returns CDR1 SGHTA and CDR2 FQGNSA.